This entry lists 21 T cell receptor beta chains sequenced from one sample in a study of cytomegalovirus exposure and HLA in healthy donors. The primer mix had 60 Vbeta and 13 Jbeta primers. Assay used: immunoSEQ multiplex PCR; TCRdb lists only in-frame clones, some missing. The sample lists under 120,000 clones, roughly 69% seen once, with 3.8% in the top ten. Sample: PBMCs. These receptors all come from a man under 40 in good health and CMV-seropositive.

The CDR3 nucleotides are TGTGCCAGCAGCTTAGGTGGCTCTAACTATGGCTACACCTTC. Its translation: CASSLGGSNYGYTF. This chain links TRBV7-2 with TRBJ1-2; D call uncertain. Germline V gives CDR1 SGHTA, CDR2 FQGNSA. Trimming took 1 base from V and 0 from J, leaving 6 bases between them. CDR3 length: 14 residues.

The chain uses TRBV7-9 and TRBJ1-6, with 8 bases matching TRBD1. This CDR3 has 13 residues. V trimming: 4 bases; J trimming: 8 bases; junction bases outside the gene matches: 1. Germline CDR1 reads SEHNR; CDR2 reads FQNEAQ (reference sequence). The chain's CDR3 is CASSWTGYSPLHF. CDR3 in DNA: TGTGCCAGCAGCTGGACAGGGTATTCACCCCTCCACTTT. The complete variable domain, with remaining parts taken from reference TRBV7-9 and TRBJ1-6, reads DTGVSQNPRHKITKRGQNVTFRCDPISEHNRLYWYRQTLGQGPEFLTYFQNEAQLEKSRLLSDRFSAERPKGSFSTLEIQRTEQGDSAMYLCASSWTGYSPLHFGNGTRLTVT.

The chain recombines TRBV5-1 with TRBJ1-1; weak D call: TRBD1 (5 bases). CDR1 and CDR2 from the germline V gene are SGHRS and YFSETQ. Trimming removed 5 bases at V and 2 bases at J, with 16 bases between. The CDR3 loop spans 15 amino acids. Written as DNA, the CDR3 is TGCGCCAGCAGTACGATTCCGGGACTCAACACTGAAGCTTTCTTT. Its protein product is CASSTIPGLNTEAFF.

This sequence joins TRBV19 and TRBJ1-1, with 12 bases aligning to TRBD1. V lost 7 bases, J lost 7 bases, and 7 bases stayed unmatched. The germline V gene encodes CDR1 LNHDA and CDR2 SQIVND (reference sequence). The CDR3 runs to 14 residues. In nucleotides, the CDR3 is TGTGCCAGTAAGGGACAGGGGGCGATCGGTGAAGCTTTCTTT. It specifies CASKGQGAIGEAFF.

V and J are TRBV27 and TRBJ2-1; D is possibly TRBD2 (5 bases). Germline V gene sequence: CDR1 MNHEY, CDR2 SMNVEV (reference sequence). Trimming shortened V by 3 bases and J by 9 bases, and 12 bases separated the two germline ends. CDR3 length equals 13 residues. CDR3 DNA: TGTGCCAGCAGTTTGGCCGGGATCGGTGAGCAGTTCTTC. Its protein product is CASSLAGIGEQFF.

V gene TRBV19 combines with J gene TRBJ1-6; D gene ambiguous. Per the germline V gene, CDR1 is LNHDA and CDR2 is SQIVND (reference sequence). The CDR3 length is 15 residues. With 3 bases removed from V and 8 bases from J, the gap between germline ends came to 14 bases. Here the CDR3 DNA reads TGTGCCAGTAGTATGAGGCAGCCCTTCGATTCACCCCTCCACTTT. This sequence encodes CASSMRQPFDSPLHF.

This clone has only a few counts. The rearrangement links TRBV5-1 to TRBJ2-5, with D maybe TRBD1 (6 bases). The CDR3 runs to 15 residues. With 0 bases removed from V and 5 bases from J, the gap between germline ends came to 14 bases. The germline gives CDR1 SGHRS, CDR2 YFSETQ. The CDR3 protein is CASSLGGGAEETQYF. In nucleotides, the CDR3 is TGCGCCAGCAGCTTGGGTGGGGGCGCGGAGGAGACCCAGTACTTC.

V and J are TRBV5-1 and TRBJ2-5, with 15 bases fitting TRBD2. V shed 3 bases and J 4 bases; nucleotides not matched to a gene: 4. CDR3 length: 16 amino acids. CDR1 is SGHRS and CDR2 is YFSETQ in the germline V gene. CDR3 coding DNA: TGCGCCAGCAGCTCGCGGGGACTAGCGGGGGGAGAGACCCAGTACTTC. As protein: CASSSRGLAGGETQYF.

The chain carries TRBV11-2 and TRBJ2-1; maybe TRBD2 (5 bases). The CDR3 is 15 amino acids. Germline loops: CDR1 SGHAT, CDR2 FQNNGV. V was cut by 0 bases and J by 3 bases, with 9 bases left in between. CDR3 coding DNA: TGTGCCAGCAGCTTAGATCTAGGAGGCTACAATGAGCAGTTCTTC. Its translation is CASSLDLGGYNEQFF. The variable domain in full, completed from reference TRBV11-2 and TRBJ2-1, reads EAGVAQSPRYKIIEKRQSVAFWCNPISGHATLYWYQQILGQGPKLLIQFQNNGVVDDSQLPKDRFSAERLKGVDSTLKIQPAKLEDSAVYLCASSLDLGGYNEQFFGPGTRLTVL.

This clone was detected only once. The gene calls are TRBV2 and TRBJ1-2; tentative D call: TRBD1 (5 bases). The V gene's germline CDR1 is SNHLY and CDR2 FYNNEI. CDR3 length: 12 residues. V was cut by 8 bases and J by 8 bases, with 15 bases left in between. The CDR3 nucleotides read TGTGCCAGCCGGCCTGGGGGGACCGGCTACACCTTC. Its protein is CASRPGGTGYTF.

The chain links TRBV7-9 to TRBJ2-2, with 7 bases matching TRBD2. The germline CDR1 and CDR2 sequences are SEHNR and FQNEAQ (reference sequence). The CDR3 loop spans 10 amino acids. The chain's CDR3 is CSGGNGELFF. The DNA of the CDR3 is TGTTCCGGGGGGAACGGGGAGCTGTTTTTT. Full variable domain (rest looked up from reference TRBV7-9 and TRBJ2-2): DTGVSQNPRHKITKRGQNVTFRCDPISEHNRLYWYRQTLGQGPEFLTYFQNEAQLEKSRLLSDRFSAERPKGSFSTLEIQRTEQGDSAMYLCSGGNGELFFGEGSRLTVL.

The rearrangement links TRBV5-4 to TRBJ1-4, with TRBD1 matching 8 bases. The germline gives CDR1 SGHNT, CDR2 YYREEE (reference sequence). The CDR3 spans 14 residues. Trimming cost V 4 bases and J 6 bases; bases outside gene matches: 5. CDR3 in amino acids: CASSPGQGYEKLFF. CDR3 sequence (DNA): TGTGCCAGCAGCCCCGGACAGGGTTATGAAAAACTGTTTTTT.

V is TRBV5-1 and J is TRBJ2-5; 12 nucleotides match TRBD2. With 2 bases clipped from V and 4 bases from J, the junction kept 18 bases outside the gene matches. Per germline, CDR1 SGHRS and CDR2 YFSETQ. The CDR3 totals 20 residues. CDR3 in DNA: TGCGCCAGCAGCTTTAGAGACAGGGTTGGACTAGCGGGACCTCGAGAGACCCAGTACTTC. It is translated as CASSFRDRVGLAGPRETQYF.

This chain joins TRBV19 and TRBJ2-5, with 11 bases lining up with TRBD2. This CDR3 is built from 15 residues. The germline gives CDR1 LNHDA, CDR2 SQIVND (reference sequence). V trimming: 5 bases; J trimming: 5 bases; junction bases outside the gene matches: 7. The CDR3 DNA is TGTGCCAGTAGTTGGGTAGCGGGGGGGCACGAGACCCAGTACTTC. Protein sequence: CASSWVAGGHETQYF.

The chain employs TRBV30 and TRBJ2-3; 8 bases line up with TRBD2. The CDR3 covers 17 residues. J lost 1 base, V lost 1 base, and 10 bases had no gene match. From germline, CDR1 is GTSNPN and CDR2 SVGIG (reference sequence). In DNA form, the CDR3 reads TGTGCCTGGAGTGCAGGACTAGCAGTTGGTGGCACAGATACGCAGTATTTT. It is translated as CAWSAGLAVGGTDTQYF.

The gene calls are TRBV11-2 and TRBJ2-3, with no clear D. The V end lost 8 bases, the J end lost 0 bases, and 6 bases lay between the germline ends. Germline loops: CDR1 SGHAT, CDR2 FQNNGV. There are 12 residues in the CDR3. The CDR3 protein is CASAGSTDTQYF. Written as DNA, the CDR3 is TGTGCCAGCGCAGGCAGCACAGATACGCAGTATTTT.

The chain employs TRBV7-9 and TRBJ2-1; D might be TRBD1 (5 bases). V lost 2 bases, J lost 4 bases, and 6 bases lay in between. Germline CDR1 SEHNR, CDR2 FQNEAQ (reference sequence). The CDR3 extends over 13 amino acids. The CDR3 DNA reads as TGTGCCAGCAGCTTACAGGGTTACAATGAGCAGTTCTTC. Residues: CASSLQGYNEQFF. Based on the CDR3 plus reference TRBV7-9 and TRBJ2-1, the full variable domain is DTGVSQNPRHKITKRGQNVTFRCDPISEHNRLYWYRQTLGQGPEFLTYFQNEAQLEKSRLLSDRFSAERPKGSFSTLEIQRTEQGDSAMYLCASSLQGYNEQFFGPGTRLTVL.

The rearrangement joins TRBV29-1 to TRBJ2-5; 9 positions match TRBD2. Germline CDR1 and CDR2: SQVTM and ANQGSEA. The CDR3 runs 14 residues. The V gene end was trimmed by 8 bases and the J gene end by 5 bases; junction bases not matched to a gene: 12. CDR3 region: CSFTGAGGQETQYF. In nucleotides, the CDR3 is TGCAGCTTCACAGGGGCGGGGGGGCAGGAGACCCAGTACTTC. Supplemented by reference TRBV29-1 and TRBJ2-5, the full variable domain reads SAVISQKPSRDICQRGTSLTIQCQVDSQVTMMFWYRQQPGQSLTLIATANQGSEATYESGFVIDKFPISRPNLTFSTLTVSNMSPEDSSIYLCSFTGAGGQETQYFGPGTRLLVL.

This clone was picked up a small number of times. The rearrangement uses TRBV12-5 and TRBJ2-3; TRBD2 aligns across 12 bases. The CDR3 is made up of 16 amino acids. V lost 5 bases and J lost 3; bases outside the gene matches: 6. The germline gives CDR1 LGHNT, CDR2 FRNRAP. CDR3 sequence reads: CASGVGTSGSTDTQYF. The CDR3 nucleotides read TGTGCTAGTGGTGTAGGGACTAGCGGGTCGACAGATACGCAGTATTTT. The variable domain in full, completed from reference TRBV12-5 and TRBJ2-3, reads DARVTQTPRHKVTEMGQEVTMRCQPILGHNTVFWYRQTMMQGLELLAYFRNRAPLDDSGMPKDRFSAEMPDATLATLKIQPSEPRDSAVYFCASGVGTSGSTDTQYFGPGTRLTVL.

The chain is built from TRBV19 and TRBJ1-2, with 7 bases matching TRBD1. V lost 1 base to trimming and J lost 0 bases; unmatched junction nucleotides: 2. Germline V lookup: CDR1 LNHDA, CDR2 SQIVND (reference sequence). This CDR3 is built from 15 residues. CDR3 region: CASSIAGGPNYGYTF. The CDR3 coding sequence is TGTGCCAGTAGTATAGCAGGGGGACCTAACTATGGCTACACCTTC. The variable domain in full, completed from reference TRBV19 and TRBJ1-2, reads DGGITQSPKYLFRKEGQNVTLSCEQNLNHDAMYWYRQDPGQGLRLIYYSQIVNDFQKGDIAEGYSVSREKKESFPLTVTSAQKNPTAFYLCASSIAGGPNYGYTFGSGTRLTVV.

CDR3 bases: TGTGCCAGCAGTCTAGCGGGGGGTGCACTCGGGGAGCTGTTTTTT. It is translated as CASSLAGGALGELFF. The chain links TRBV6-5 to TRBJ2-2, with 11 nucleotides matching TRBD2. The ends lost 5 bases at V and 7 bases at J; junction bases unmatched: 6. CDR1 and CDR2 (germline): MNHEY, SVGAGI. There are 15 residues in the CDR3.